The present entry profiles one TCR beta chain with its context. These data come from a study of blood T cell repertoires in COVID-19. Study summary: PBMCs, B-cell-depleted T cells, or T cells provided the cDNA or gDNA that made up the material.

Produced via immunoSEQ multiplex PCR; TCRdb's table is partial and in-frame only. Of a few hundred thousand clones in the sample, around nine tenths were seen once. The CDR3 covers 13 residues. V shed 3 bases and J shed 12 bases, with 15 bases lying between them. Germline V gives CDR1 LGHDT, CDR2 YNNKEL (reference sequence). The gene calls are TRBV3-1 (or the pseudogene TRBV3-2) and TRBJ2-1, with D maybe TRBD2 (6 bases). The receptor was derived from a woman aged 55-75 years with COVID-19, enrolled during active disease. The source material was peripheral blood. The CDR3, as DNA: TGTGCCAGCAGCCAGTTGGGACTTTGGGGGCAGTTCTTC. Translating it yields CASSQLGLWGQFF.